The 11 T cell receptor beta chains presented below share a single source sample, sequenced in a study of response to subunit inactivated influenza vaccine. Each CDR3 protein gets one entry after TCRdb re-called the RT-PCR reads with MiXCR. The table has about 520,000 distinct CDR3 sequences, 25% seen once. The sequences come from CD4+ T cells sorted from PBMCs, collected roughly 5 days after vaccination. Source of these receptors: a man aged 50 to 60 who received an inactivated influenza vaccine.

This clonotype was seen a handful of times. V is TRBV7-2 and J is TRBJ2-5; 8 nucleotides align to TRBD2. J lost 2 bases, V lost 7 bases, and 3 bases had no gene match. The CDR3 is made up of 13 amino acids. The germline gives CDR1 SGHTA, CDR2 FQGNSA. CDR3 region: CASNRGGQETQYF. DNA of the CDR3: TGTGCCAGCAATCGGGGGGGGCAAGAGACCCAGTACTTC.

The chain has TRBV20-1 and TRBJ2-5, with 10 bases that match TRBD2. The CDR3 is made up of 14 amino acids. The V segment lost 3 bases and the J segment 5 bases; nucleotides outside the gene matches: 6. Germline V gene sequence: CDR1 DFQATT, CDR2 SNEGSKA (reference sequence). The CDR3 DNA sequence: TGCAGTGCTAGCCGTCTAGCGGGAGTGGAGACCCAGTACTTC. Amino acids: CSASRLAGVETQYF.

The table lists this clonotype with a few counts. The V gene is TRBV6-6, the J gene TRBJ1-1, with a tentative D call TRBD1 (5 bases). The CDR3 contains 13 residues. Deletions cut 3 bases from V and 4 bases from J, with 9 bases between. Germline V lookup: CDR1 MNHNY, CDR2 SVGAGI (reference sequence). CDR3: CASSYQGPTEAFF. The CDR3 DNA reads TGTGCCAGCAGTTATCAGGGCCCCACTGAAGCTTTCTTT.

This clonotype was found a few times. The chain has TRBV7-8 and TRBJ2-2; TRBD1 agrees at 12 bases. The CDR3 length is 20 residues. V lost 5 bases to trimming and J lost 0 bases; unmatched junction nucleotides: 13. Germline CDR1 and CDR2: SGHVS and FQNEAQ. The CDR3 DNA is TGTGCCAGCAGCCCCAGTCCCGGGACAGGGGGCCAACCGAACACCGGGGAGCTGTTTTTT. Translating gives CASSPSPGTGGQPNTGELFF.

DNA for the CDR3: TGTGCCAGCAGCGATCAGGGTCGGGAGACCCAGTACTTC. As protein: CASSDQGRETQYF. The chain uses TRBV7-2 and TRBJ2-5; the D gene is possibly TRBD1 (5 bases). Between the trimmed V and J ends, which lost 5 bases and 5 bases, there was a span of 12 bases. Germline values: CDR1 SGHTA, CDR2 FQGNSA. CDR3 length equals 13 residues.

This clonotype was recorded a few times. V is TRBV2 and J is TRBJ2-3; D not certain. There are 15 residues in the CDR3. The V end lost 4 bases, the J end lost 2 bases, and 13 bases lay between the germline ends. Germline V gene data show CDR1 as SNHLY and CDR2 as FYNNEI. The CDR3 sequence is CASSAAPPFTDTQYF. CDR3 sequence (DNA): TGTGCCAGCAGTGCTGCACCCCCTTTCACAGATACGCAGTATTTT. The full variable domain, with the rest looked up from reference TRBV2 and TRBJ2-3, is EPEVTQTPSHQVTQMGQEVILRCVPISNHLYFYWYRQILGQKVEFLVSFYNNEISEKSEIFDDQFSVERPDGSNFTLKIRSTKLEDSAMYFCASSAAPPFTDTQYFGPGTRLTVL.

This sequence joins TRBV10-3 and TRBJ2-7, with D perhaps being TRBD1 or TRBD2 (5 bases each). This CDR3 contains 17 residues. Trimming took 3 bases from V and 6 from J, leaving 24 bases between them. The V gene's germline CDR1 is ENHRY and CDR2 SYGVKD. The CDR3 here is CAISDQRDRGRVGEQYF. The CDR3 nucleotides read TGTGCCATCAGTGACCAGAGGGACCGCGGAAGGGTTGGCGAGCAGTACTTC.

This clonotype came up many times. The chain employs TRBV2 and TRBJ2-3; D remains ambiguous. There are 12 residues in the CDR3. V lost 4 bases, J lost 5 bases, and 7 bases lay in between. CDR1 is SNHLY and CDR2 is FYNNEI in the germline V gene. The CDR3 reads CASSVGLDTQYF. The DNA for the CDR3 is TGTGCCAGCAGTGTGGGTTTAGATACGCAGTATTTT.

The chain has TRBV9 and TRBJ2-7, with 10 nucleotides matching TRBD2. The ends lost 1 base at V and 4 bases at J; junction bases unmatched: 8. The CDR3 sequence is 16 residues long. CDR1 and CDR2 (germline): SGDLS, YYNGEE. The CDR3 DNA reads TGTGCCAGCAGCGTATCCGGAGCGGGAGGGCCGTACGAGCAGTACTTC. Its translation is CASSVSGAGGPYEQYF.

The sample holds a few counts of this clonotype. J is TRBJ2-7 and V is TRBV7-9, with 8 positions matching TRBD2. The V and J ends lost 5 bases and 3 bases, in that order; junction bases with no gene match: 12. Germline CDR1 SEHNR, CDR2 FQNEAQ (reference sequence). This CDR3 is 16 amino acids long. DNA for the CDR3: TGTGCCAGCAGCCTACTACCGGGAGGGATCGACTACGAGCAGTACTTC. It codes for CASSLLPGGIDYEQYF.

This sequence joins TRBV2 and TRBJ1-5; D gene uncertain. V lost 3 bases and J 0 bases, leaving 9 bases between the germline ends. This CDR3 region has 15 residues. Germline CDR1 SNHLY, CDR2 FYNNEI. The CDR3: CASSEGQTSNQPQHF. The CDR3 region has the DNA TGTGCCAGCAGTGAGGGTCAGACTAGCAATCAGCCCCAGCATTTT.